Each of the 8 T cell receptor beta chains below was sequenced from the same sample in a study of follicular helper T cells after annual influenza vaccination (dated by TCRdb to 2016 to 2017). Read against the paper, the sample's time point label means: 2014-2015 season, pre-vaccination. Library creation used the immunoSEQ multiplex PCR assay. Drawn from immuneACCESS, this table holds only the in-frame rearrangements with V and J called that TCRdb kept. Clones are partly lost; checked studies trace under half to an unresolved V gene and leave the rest unexplained. The sample table holds some 15,000 clones, of which about four fifths were seen once. The ten largest clonotypes hold around 0.27% of the sample. This specimen consisted of CXCR5- memory CD4+ T cells sorted from blood, obtained on the day of influenza vaccination. The intended sense of this specimen's cell subset or site label: CXCR5- memory CD4 T cells. The receptors stem from an adult who received the influenza vaccine.

The rearrangement links TRBV5-1 to TRBJ2-5; 10 bases align to TRBD1. This CDR3 comprises 14 residues. V lost 0 bases, J lost 5 bases, and 1 base stayed unmatched. CDR1 SGHRS and CDR2 YFSETQ come from the germline V gene. In nucleotides, the CDR3 is TGCGCCAGCAGCTTGGGACAGGGGGCGGAGACCCAGTACTTC. It codes for CASSLGQGAETQYF. The variable domain in full, with the rest retrieved from reference TRBV5-1 and TRBJ2-5, is KAGVTQTPRYLIKTRGQQVTLSCSPISGHRSVSWYQQTPGQGLQFLFEYFSETQRNKGNFPGRFSGRQFSNSRSEMNVSTLELGDSALYLCASSLGQGAETQYFGPGTRLLVL.

The CDR3 protein is CASSQDLDYFTTDTQYF. CDR3 coding DNA: TGCGCCAGCAGCCAAGATCTGGACTACTTCACTACAGATACGCAGTATTTT. The V and J genes are TRBV4-1 and TRBJ2-3, with D perhaps matching TRBD2 (6 bases). CDR1 is MGHRA and CDR2 is YSYEKL in the germline V gene. With 0 bases removed from V and 3 bases from J, the gap between germline ends came to 16 bases. The CDR3 extends over 17 amino acids.

This sequence joins TRBV30 and TRBJ1-1; D uncertain. Germline CDR1 is GTSNPN and CDR2 is SVGIG (reference sequence). With 0 bases removed from V and 6 bases from J, the gap between germline ends came to 8 bases. This CDR3 spans 12 amino acids. CDR3 nucleotide sequence: TGTGCCTGGAGTGTACAAAACCCTGAAGCTTTCTTT. This codes for CAWSVQNPEAFF.

The chain employs TRBV5-1 and TRBJ1-1; TRBD1 matches 10 bases. The CDR3 is 14 amino acids. V lost 0 bases and J lost 4; bases outside the gene matches: 0. Germline-derived CDR1 and CDR2 are SGHRS and YFSETQ. CDR3 nucleotides: TGCGCCAGCAGCTTGGGACAGGGGGCCACTGAAGCTTTCTTT. Its protein product is CASSLGQGATEAFF.

V gene TRBV7-2 combines with J gene TRBJ2-7; TRBD1 matches at 8 bases. V was pared by 5 bases and J by 6 bases, with 9 bases of the junction left unmatched. Per the germline V gene, CDR1 is SGHTA and CDR2 is FQGNSA. This CDR3 has 14 residues. The CDR3: CASSGRDRGIEQYF. DNA of the CDR3: TGTGCCAGCAGCGGGCGTGACAGGGGTATCGAGCAGTACTTC. Using reference TRBV7-2 and TRBJ2-7 for the parts outside the CDR3, the full variable domain is GAGVSQSPSNKVTEKGKDVELRCDPISGHTALYWYRQSLGQGLEFLIYFQGNSAPDKSGLPSDRFSAERTGGSVSTLTIQRTQQEDSAVYLCASSGRDRGIEQYFGPGTRLTVT.

V is TRBV30 and J is TRBJ1-2; D might be TRBD1 (5 bases). This CDR3 is built from 15 residues. CDR1 is GTSNPN, CDR2 SVGIG, per germline (reference sequence). V was clipped by 2 bases and J by 5 bases, with 18 bases between them. CDR3 DNA sequence: TGTGCCTGGAGTCCTCCAATCCGGGACGGATATGGCTACACCTTC. Translating gives CAWSPPIRDGYGYTF.

This clone has more than one count but fewer than ten. V is TRBV28 and J is TRBJ2-7; 10 nucleotides agree with TRBD1. CDR3 length: 14 residues. Germline V gene data show CDR1 as MDHEN and CDR2 as SYDVKM. Trimming took 6 bases from V and 2 from J; bases not matched to a gene: 4. The CDR3 region is CASRKGQGTYEQYF. CDR3 coding DNA: TGTGCCAGCAGGAAGGGACAGGGGACCTACGAGCAGTACTTC.

This chain connects TRBV28 to TRBJ2-7; a weak D match, TRBD1 (6 bases). V was pared by 2 bases and J by 2 bases, with 10 bases between. The CDR3 contains 14 residues. Germline CDR1 and CDR2: MDHEN and SYDVKM. Written as DNA, the CDR3 is TGTGCCAGCAGTTTACAGGGGATCCCCTACGAGCAGTACTTC. Translating it yields CASSLQGIPYEQYF.